The clone carrying this TCR beta chain was counted ten times or more. Its specificity is not known. The sample originates from a study of T-cell memory formation after mild COVID-19. Study-wide points: Contracting clones from day 15 to 85 had balanced CD4/CD8; later expanders favoured CD4+. The study found contracting CD4+ clones mainly in CM and EM and contracting CD8+ clones in EMRA.

Libraries for TCRalpha and TCRbeta carried sample barcodes and unique molecular identifiers via 5'RACE. A single record per CDR3 protein comes from TCRdb applying MiXCR to the 5' RACE reads. Here the sample spans a few hundred thousand distinct CDR3 sequences, approximately 19% being singletons. CDR3 size: 18 residues. The V gene end was trimmed by 5 bases and the J gene end by 2 bases; junction bases not matched to a gene: 11. Germline V CDR1 and CDR2: SGHTA, FQGNSA. The chain uses TRBV7-2 and TRBJ2-5; TRBD2 matches 13 bases. The sample taken for sequencing was PBMCs or a T cell subset sorted from them (not recorded which). The receptor comes from a man younger than 30 who had mild COVID-19 (a few samples of this study predate the infection). Cell type and time point are not known. The CDR3 protein is CASSPGATSGGGQETQYF. The CDR3 coding sequence is TGTGCCAGCAGCCCGGGCGCCACTAGCGGGGGGGGACAAGAGACCCAGTACTTC. Full variable domain (rest looked up from reference TRBV7-2 and TRBJ2-5): GAGVSQSPSNKVTEKGKDVELRCDPISGHTALYWYRQSLGQGLEFLIYFQGNSAPDKSGLPSDRFSAERTGGSVSTLTIQRTQQEDSAVYLCASSPGATSGGGQETQYFGPGTRLLVL.